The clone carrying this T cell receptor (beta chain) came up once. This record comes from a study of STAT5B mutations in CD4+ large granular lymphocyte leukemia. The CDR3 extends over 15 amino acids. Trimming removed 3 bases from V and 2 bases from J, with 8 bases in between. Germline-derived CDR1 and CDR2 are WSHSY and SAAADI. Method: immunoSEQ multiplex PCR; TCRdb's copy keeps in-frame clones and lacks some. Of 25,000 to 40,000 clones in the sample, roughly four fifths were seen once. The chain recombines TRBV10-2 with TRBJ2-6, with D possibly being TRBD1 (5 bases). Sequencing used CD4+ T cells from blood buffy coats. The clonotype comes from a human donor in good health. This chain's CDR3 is CASSDSRAGANVLTF. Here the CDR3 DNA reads TGCGCCAGCAGTGATTCCAGGGCTGGGGCCAACGTCCTGACTTTC.